Shown below are 7 T cell receptor beta chains from a single sample sequenced in a study of response to subunit inactivated influenza vaccine. MiXCR was run by TCRdb on the RT-PCR reads, yielding one entry per CDR3 protein. The table includes around 580,000 distinct CDR3 sequences, about 12% detected once. The material sequenced was PBMCs from blood, taken on the day of vaccination. All receptors come from a man aged 45-65 years who received an inactivated influenza vaccine.

This clonotype was detected only a few times. The CDR3 here is CASSPAGLAGGSGELFF. The CDR3 DNA reads TGCGCCAGCAGCCCGGCCGGACTAGCGGGAGGCAGCGGGGAGCTGTTTTTT. The rearrangement joins TRBV4-3 to TRBJ2-2; 14 bases align to TRBD2. Trimming cost V 4 bases and J 7 bases; bases outside gene matches: 8. This CDR3 region has 17 residues. Germline loops: CDR1 LGHNA, CDR2 YSLEER.

The gene calls are TRBV28 and TRBJ2-1; 7 bases line up with TRBD2. CDR3 size: 13 residues. Trimming cost V 3 bases and J 5 bases; bases outside gene matches: 1. Per the germline V gene, CDR1 is MDHEN and CDR2 is SYDVKM. CDR3 amino acids: CASSFGLDNEQFF. Here the CDR3 DNA reads TGTGCCAGCAGTTTCGGACTAGACAATGAGCAGTTCTTC.

This clonotype showed up many times. This rearrangement joins TRBV29-1 to TRBJ2-1, with a possible D match to TRBD1 (6 bases). V shed 4 bases and J shed 0 bases, with 10 bases lying between them. This CDR3 is built from 14 residues. Germline V gene sequence: CDR1 SQVTM, CDR2 ANQGSEA. CDR3 bases: TGCAGCGTTGGGGGGCGGAGCTCCTACAATGAGCAGTTCTTC. Its protein is CSVGGRSSYNEQFF.

This clonotype has more than one count but fewer than ten. The chain uses TRBV14 and TRBJ2-7, with D perhaps TRBD1 (6 bases). Germline CDR1 reads SGHDN; CDR2 reads FVKESK. With 2 bases removed from V and 10 bases from J, the gap between germline ends came to 21 bases. The CDR3 totals 15 residues. The CDR3 DNA reads as TGTGCCAGCAGCCAAACAGGGAGTCGTTTCCAAGAACAGTACTTC. Protein sequence: CASSQTGSRFQEQYF.

In this sample, this clonotype turned up a few times. The chain couples TRBV7-9 to TRBJ2-3; 7 bases are a match to TRBD1. CDR1 is SEHNR, CDR2 FQNEAQ, per germline (reference sequence). There are 12 residues in the CDR3. Losses at the gene ends were 4 bases for V and 8 bases for J; bases not matched to a gene: 3. The CDR3 here is CASSSDRSTQYF. The CDR3 DNA is TGTGCCAGCAGCTCGGACAGGTCTACGCAGTATTTT. The variable domain in full, with the rest retrieved from reference TRBV7-9 and TRBJ2-3, is DTGVSQNPRHKITKRGQNVTFRCDPISEHNRLYWYRQTLGQGPEFLTYFQNEAQLEKSRLLSDRFSAERPKGSFSTLEIQRTEQGDSAMYLCASSSDRSTQYFGPGTRLTVL.

There are a few counts of this clonotype. J is TRBJ1-1 and V is TRBV19; tentative D call: TRBD1 (6 bases). The CDR3 consists of 13 residues. V was clipped by 1 base and J by 5 bases, with 8 bases between them. Germline V gene lookup returns CDR1 LNHDA and CDR2 SQIVND (reference sequence). DNA of the CDR3: TGTGCCAGTAGTATAGCAGGGGCGACTGAAGCTTTCTTT. As protein: CASSIAGATEAFF.

This clonotype has a count of ten or more. CDR3 protein: CASSSAGVYEQYF. In DNA form, the CDR3 reads TGTGCCAGCAGCTCAGCGGGGGTCTACGAGCAGTACTTC. The chain carries TRBV5-6 and TRBJ2-7, with 8 bases lining up with TRBD2. The CDR3 consists of 13 residues. Germline values: CDR1 SGHDT, CDR2 YYEEEE. V was clipped by 3 bases and J by 3 bases; unmatched bases: 2.